What follows are 17 T cell receptor beta chains derived from one specimen sequenced in a study of T cells in narcolepsy. This table comes from immunoSEQ multiplex PCR, and its TCRdb copy is limited to in-frame clones, with some not included. Of some 25,000 clones in the sample, more than 70% were seen once. The sample was CD45RA- memory CD4+ T cells from PBMCs. The receptors stem from a human donor with narcolepsy.

V and J are TRBV28 and TRBJ2-1, with TRBD1 as a possible D gene (5 bases). CDR1 is MDHEN, CDR2 SYDVKM, per germline. Trimming left V 6 bases short and J 4 bases short, with 10 bases between. The CDR3 contains 13 residues. This chain's CDR3 is CASRRTGYNEQFF. The CDR3, as DNA: TGTGCCAGCAGACGTACAGGTTACAATGAGCAGTTCTTC. The full variable domain, in which reference TRBV28 and TRBJ2-1 provide the parts outside the CDR3, is DVKVTQSSRYLVKRTGEKVFLECVQDMDHENMFWYRQDPGLGLRLIYFSYDVKMKEKGDIPEGYSVSREKKERFSLILESASTNQTSMYLCASRRTGYNEQFFGPGTRLTVL.

This clone was counted a few times. This chain uses TRBV7-9 with TRBJ1-5, with D tentatively TRBD1 (5 bases). This CDR3 region has 13 residues. Trimming shortened V by 1 base and J by 7 bases, and 8 bases separated the two germline ends. In germline, CDR1 is SEHNR, CDR2 FQNEAQ (reference sequence). The chain's CDR3 is CASSLGGGQPQHF. CDR3 nucleotide sequence: TGTGCCAGCAGCTTAGGGGGGGGGCAGCCCCAGCATTTT.

The chain is built from TRBV6-1 and TRBJ2-4, with a possible D match to TRBD1 (5 bases). Trimming removed 8 bases at V and 0 bases at J, with 11 bases between. Looked up from germline, CDR1 is MNHNS and CDR2 is SASEGT. The CDR3 is 14 amino acids. In DNA, the CDR3 is TGTGCCAGCGCAGACAGTTTAGCCAAAAACATTCAGTACTTC. It yields the protein CASADSLAKNIQYF.

This clone was recorded a few times. The chain uses TRBV10-3 and TRBJ1-2, with D hard to call. This CDR3 is 15 amino acids long. Trimming removed 1 base at V and 0 bases at J, with 9 bases between. Germline CDR1 and CDR2: ENHRY and SYGVKD. This CDR3 reads CAISEYPGTNYGYTF. For the CDR3, the DNA is TGTGCCATCAGTGAGTATCCAGGAACTAACTATGGCTACACCTTC.

The CDR3 region has the DNA TGTGCCAGCAGCGATCAGGGAATCCTCACAGATACGCAGTATTTT. Protein sequence: CASSDQGILTDTQYF. The V and J genes are TRBV6-1 and TRBJ2-3, with D perhaps TRBD1 (5 bases). Germline-derived CDR1 and CDR2 are MNHNS and SASEGT. V lost 6 bases to trimming and J lost 2 bases, with 15 bases between them. This CDR3 spans 15 amino acids.

This chain uses TRBV19 with TRBJ2-3; 10 bases fit TRBD1. The length of the CDR3 is 16 residues. CDR1 is LNHDA, CDR2 SQIVND, per germline (reference sequence). J lost 6 bases, V lost 6 bases, and 12 bases had no gene match. CDR3 in amino acids: CASSVGQGTPGDTQYF. The DNA for the CDR3 is TGTGCCAGTAGCGTGGGACAGGGGACCCCAGGGGATACGCAGTATTTT.

The chain links TRBV28 to TRBJ2-1; 7 nucleotides match TRBD2. CDR3 length equals 15 residues. With 0 bases clipped from V and 5 bases from J, the junction kept 4 bases outside the gene matches. Germline CDR1 reads MDHEN; CDR2 reads SYDVKM. This chain's CDR3 is CASSLWAGVHNEQFF. CDR3 nucleotides: TGTGCCAGCAGTTTATGGGCGGGGGTCCACAATGAGCAGTTCTTC.

This chain joins TRBV7-2 and TRBJ1-2; D is unclear. CDR1 is SGHTA, CDR2 FQGNSA, per germline. Trimming pared 1 base from V and 6 bases from J, leaving 9 bases between. There are 13 residues in the CDR3. Written as DNA, the CDR3 is TGTGCCAGCAGCTTAGGGACCGGGAATGGCTACACCTTC. This translates into CASSLGTGNGYTF.

The chain combines TRBV10-3 with TRBJ1-2; 9 bases align to TRBD1. The CDR3 has 14 amino acids. Germline V gene data show CDR1 as ENHRY and CDR2 as SYGVKD. Trimming at V came to 3 bases and at J to 5 bases, leaving 4 bases not matched to a gene. DNA for the CDR3: TGTGCCATCAGTGATGGGACAGGGACATATGGCTACACCTTC. Encoded protein: CAISDGTGTYGYTF.

The rearrangement uses TRBV5-5 and TRBJ1-1; TRBD1 might be the D (6 bases). V lost 1 base to trimming and J lost 1 base, with 11 bases between them. The CDR3 has 15 amino acids. Germline V gives CDR1 SGHKS, CDR2 YYEKEE (reference sequence). CDR3 sequence: CASSLRGQANTEAFF. The CDR3 bases are TGTGCCAGCAGCTTGAGGGGACAAGCGAACACTGAAGCTTTCTTT.

This chain links TRBV29-1 with TRBJ1-1, with TRBD1 matching 7 bases. The CDR3 extends over 11 amino acids. Trimming cost V 7 bases and J 9 bases; bases outside gene matches: 8. The germline gives CDR1 SQVTM, CDR2 ANQGSEA. The CDR3 loop reads CSATGEAQAFF. The CDR3 nucleotides read TGCAGCGCCACAGGGGAGGCCCAAGCTTTCTTT.

The chain uses TRBV7-2 and TRBJ2-3; tentative D call: TRBD2 (6 bases). V was pared by 4 bases and J by 7 bases, with 24 bases between. The CDR3 contains 17 residues. The V gene's germline CDR1 is SGHTA and CDR2 FQGNSA. The CDR3 loop reads CASSSERGTGERYTQYF. CDR3 in DNA: TGTGCCAGCAGCTCCGAACGCGGGACGGGAGAAAGGTATACGCAGTATTTT. Combining the CDR3 with reference TRBV7-2 and TRBJ2-3 gives the whole variable domain GAGVSQSPSNKVTEKGKDVELRCDPISGHTALYWYRQSLGQGLEFLIYFQGNSAPDKSGLPSDRFSAERTGGSVSTLTIQRTQQEDSAVYLCASSSERGTGERYTQYFGPGTRLTVL.

V usage is TRBV21-1 and J usage is TRBJ2-7; TRBD2, the table's D call, lacks a check against the DNA. TRBV21-1 is a known pseudogene. The CDR3 spans 11 residues. This CDR3 reads CASSKRVQGYF. CDR3 nucleotides: TGTGCCAGCAGTAAGCGGGTCCAGGGGTACTTC.

This clone was counted only a few times. V and J are TRBV19 and TRBJ1-1, with TRBD1 identical over 7 bases. The CDR3 covers 15 residues. The V and J ends lost 6 bases and 0 bases, in that order; junction bases with no gene match: 7. CDR1 is LNHDA, CDR2 SQIVND, per germline (reference sequence). The CDR3 loop reads CASRTYRGMNTEAFF. Written as DNA, the CDR3 is TGTGCCAGTAGAACTTACAGGGGCATGAACACTGAAGCTTTCTTT.

This chain uses TRBV5-1 with TRBJ2-1, with TRBD1 identical over 7 bases. This CDR3 region has 17 residues. Unmatched junction bases numbered 20, after V lost 5 bases and J lost 9 bases. From germline, CDR1 is SGHRS and CDR2 YFSETQ. The CDR3, as DNA: TGCGCCAGCAGTACTGGAGCGCTAGGCCACAGGGGTGGTGAGCAGTTCTTC. Amino acid sequence: CASSTGALGHRGGEQFF.

This clone was seen only once. The V call is TRBV28, the J call TRBJ1-2; 7 bases are a match to TRBD1. V was clipped by 6 bases and J by 4 bases; unmatched bases: 2. This CDR3 has 12 amino acids. CDR1 is MDHEN and CDR2 is SYDVKM in the germline V gene. CDR3: CASSDRAYGYTF. The CDR3 nucleotides are TGTGCCAGCAGCGACAGGGCCTATGGCTACACCTTC.

The chain joins TRBV9 to TRBJ2-7, with D uncertain. Per germline, CDR1 SGDLS and CDR2 YYNGEE. The CDR3 loop spans 12 amino acids. V was cut by 3 bases and J by 0 bases, with 4 bases left in between. Here the CDR3 DNA reads TGTGCCAGCAGCGCAAACTCCTACGAGCAGTACTTC. It encodes CASSANSYEQYF.